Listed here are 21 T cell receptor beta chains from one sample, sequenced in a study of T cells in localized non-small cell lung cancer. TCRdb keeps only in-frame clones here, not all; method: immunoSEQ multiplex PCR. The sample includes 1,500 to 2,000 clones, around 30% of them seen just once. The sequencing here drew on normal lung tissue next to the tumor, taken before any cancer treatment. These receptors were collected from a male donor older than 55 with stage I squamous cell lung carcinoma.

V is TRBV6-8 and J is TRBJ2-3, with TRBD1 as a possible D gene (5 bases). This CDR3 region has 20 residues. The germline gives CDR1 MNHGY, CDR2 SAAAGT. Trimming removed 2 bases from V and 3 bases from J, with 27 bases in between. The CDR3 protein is CASSYMAGHSPDLPTDTQYF. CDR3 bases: TGTGCCAGCAGTTACATGGCAGGACATAGTCCAGACCTTCCAACAGATACGCAGTATTTT.

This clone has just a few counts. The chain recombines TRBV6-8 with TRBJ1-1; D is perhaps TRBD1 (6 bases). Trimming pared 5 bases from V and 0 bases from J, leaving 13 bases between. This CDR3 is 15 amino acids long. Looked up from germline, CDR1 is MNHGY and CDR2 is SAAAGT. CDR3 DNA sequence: TGTGCCAGCAGTGGGCAGGGGAGGATGAACACTGAAGCTTTCTTT. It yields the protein CASSGQGRMNTEAFF.

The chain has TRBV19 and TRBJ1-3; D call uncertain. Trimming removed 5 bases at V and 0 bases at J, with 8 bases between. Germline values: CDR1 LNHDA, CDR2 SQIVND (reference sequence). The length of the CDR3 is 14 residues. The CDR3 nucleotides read TGTGCCAGTAGTCTCGGGTCCTCTGGAAACACCATATATTTT. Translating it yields CASSLGSSGNTIYF.

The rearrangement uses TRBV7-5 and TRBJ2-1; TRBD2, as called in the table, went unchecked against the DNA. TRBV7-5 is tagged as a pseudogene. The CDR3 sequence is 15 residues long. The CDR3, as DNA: TGTGCCAGCAGCCAAGGGCTAGCGCTATACAATGAGCAGTTCTTC. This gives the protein CASSQGLALYNEQFF.

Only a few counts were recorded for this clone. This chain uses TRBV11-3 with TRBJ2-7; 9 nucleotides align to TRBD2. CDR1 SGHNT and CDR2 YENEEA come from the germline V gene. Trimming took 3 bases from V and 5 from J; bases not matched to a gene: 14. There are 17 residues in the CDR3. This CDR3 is CASSLRGLAGEIHEQYV. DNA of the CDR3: TGTGCCAGCAGCTTGAGGGGGTTAGCGGGAGAGATCCACGAGCAGTACGTC.

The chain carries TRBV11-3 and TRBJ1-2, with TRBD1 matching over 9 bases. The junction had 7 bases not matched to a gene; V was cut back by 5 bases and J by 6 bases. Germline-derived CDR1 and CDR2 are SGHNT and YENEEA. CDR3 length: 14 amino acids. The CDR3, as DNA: TGTGCCAGCAGCCTGAGACAGGGGGTGAATGGCTACACCTTC. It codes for CASSLRQGVNGYTF.

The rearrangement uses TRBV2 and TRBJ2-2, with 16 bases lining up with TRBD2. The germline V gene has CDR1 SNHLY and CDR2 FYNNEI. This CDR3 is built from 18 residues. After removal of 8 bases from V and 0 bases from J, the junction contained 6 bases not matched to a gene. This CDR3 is CASAGLAGGPANTGELFF. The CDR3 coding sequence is TGTGCCAGCGCGGGACTAGCGGGAGGGCCGGCGAACACCGGGGAGCTGTTTTTT.

Here the CDR3 DNA reads TGTGCCAGCAACCACGGCACTGAAGCTTTCTTT. Translation: CASNHGTEAFF. This sequence joins TRBV6-7 and TRBJ1-1, with D unclear. TRBV6-7 is treated as an ORF (open reading frame) with a function not yet certain. Trimming shortened V by 7 bases and J by 4 bases, and 7 bases separated the two germline ends. The CDR3 runs to 11 residues.

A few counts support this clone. This CDR3 reads CSVGLQRGTEAFF. DNA of the CDR3: TGCAGCGTTGGCCTCCAAAGGGGAACTGAAGCTTTCTTT. The genes are TRBV29-1 and TRBJ1-1, with a tentative D call TRBD1 (5 bases). The germline gives CDR1 SQVTM, CDR2 ANQGSEA. CDR3 length equals 13 residues. V was trimmed by 4 bases and J by 5 bases, leaving 14 bases between them.

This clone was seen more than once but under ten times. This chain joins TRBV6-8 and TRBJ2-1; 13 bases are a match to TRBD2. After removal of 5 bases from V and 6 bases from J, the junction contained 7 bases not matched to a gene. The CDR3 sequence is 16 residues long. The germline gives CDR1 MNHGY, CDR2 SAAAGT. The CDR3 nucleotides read TGTGCCAGCAGTCACAAAACTAGCGGGAGGGTCAATGAGCAGTTCTTC. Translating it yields CASSHKTSGRVNEQFF.

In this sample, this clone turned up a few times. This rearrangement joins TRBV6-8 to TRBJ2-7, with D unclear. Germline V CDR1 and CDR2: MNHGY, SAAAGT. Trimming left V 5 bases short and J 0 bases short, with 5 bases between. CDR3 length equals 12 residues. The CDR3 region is CASSDFSYEQYF. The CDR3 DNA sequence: TGTGCCAGCAGTGACTTCTCCTACGAGCAGTACTTC.

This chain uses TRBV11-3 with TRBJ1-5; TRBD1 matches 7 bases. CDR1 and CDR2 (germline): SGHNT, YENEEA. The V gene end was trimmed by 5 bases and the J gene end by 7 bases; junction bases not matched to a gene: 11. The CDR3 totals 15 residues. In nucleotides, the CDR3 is TGTGCCAGCAGCCATGGGATACAGGGGAACCAGCCCCAGCATTTT. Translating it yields CASSHGIQGNQPQHF.

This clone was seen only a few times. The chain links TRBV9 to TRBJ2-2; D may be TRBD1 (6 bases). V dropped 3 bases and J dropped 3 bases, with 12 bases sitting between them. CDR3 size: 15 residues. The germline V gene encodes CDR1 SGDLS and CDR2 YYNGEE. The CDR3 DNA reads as TGTGCCAGCAGCGGGAACAGGGTGGACACCGGGGAGCTGTTTTTT. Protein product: CASSGNRVDTGELFF.

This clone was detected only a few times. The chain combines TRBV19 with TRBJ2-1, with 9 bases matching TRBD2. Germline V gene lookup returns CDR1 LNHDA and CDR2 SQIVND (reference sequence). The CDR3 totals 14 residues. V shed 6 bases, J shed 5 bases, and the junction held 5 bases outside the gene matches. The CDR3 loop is CASRASGVNNEQFF. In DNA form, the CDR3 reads TGTGCCAGTAGGGCTAGCGGGGTCAACAATGAGCAGTTCTTC.

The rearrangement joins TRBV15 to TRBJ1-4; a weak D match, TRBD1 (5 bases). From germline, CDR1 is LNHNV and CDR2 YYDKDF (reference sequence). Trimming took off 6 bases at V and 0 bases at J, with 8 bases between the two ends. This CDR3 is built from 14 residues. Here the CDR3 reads CATSSGATNEKLFF. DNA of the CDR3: TGTGCCACCAGTTCGGGGGCAACTAATGAAAAACTGTTTTTT. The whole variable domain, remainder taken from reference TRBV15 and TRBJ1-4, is DAMVIQNPRYQVTQFGKPVTLSCSQTLNHNVMYWYQQKSSQAPKLLFHYYDKDFNNEADTPDNFQSRRPNTSFCFLDIRSPGLGDTAMYLCATSSGATNEKLFFGSGTQLSVL.

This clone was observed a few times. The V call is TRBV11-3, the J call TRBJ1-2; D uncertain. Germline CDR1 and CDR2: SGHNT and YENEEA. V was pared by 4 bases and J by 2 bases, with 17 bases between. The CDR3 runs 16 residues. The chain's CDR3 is CASSYQFRSTNYGYTF. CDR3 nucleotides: TGTGCCAGCAGCTACCAGTTTAGATCAACCAACTATGGCTACACCTTC.

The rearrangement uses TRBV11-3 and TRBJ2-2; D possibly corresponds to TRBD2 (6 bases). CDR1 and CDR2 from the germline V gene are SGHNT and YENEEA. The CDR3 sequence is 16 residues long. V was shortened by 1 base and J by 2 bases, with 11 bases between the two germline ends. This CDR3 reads CASSLGTGDNTGELFF. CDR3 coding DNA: TGTGCCAGCAGCTTAGGTACGGGAGACAACACCGGGGAGCTGTTTTTT.

This CDR3 reads CASSLAGSGYGYTF. In DNA form, the CDR3 reads TGTGCCAGCAGCTTGGCAGGGAGCGGCTATGGCTACACCTTC. The chain has TRBV11-3 and TRBJ1-2, with a weak D call TRBD1 (5 bases). Deletions cut 3 bases from V and 4 bases from J, with 12 bases between. CDR3 length: 14 residues. Per the germline V gene, CDR1 is SGHNT and CDR2 is YENEEA. The full variable domain, its missing parts supplied by reference TRBV11-3 and TRBJ1-2, is EAGVVQSPRYKIIEKKQPVAFWCNPISGHNTLYWYLQNLGQGPELLIRYENEEAVDDSQLPKDRFSAERLKGVDSTLKIQPAELGDSAVYLCASSLAGSGYGYTFGSGTRLTVV.

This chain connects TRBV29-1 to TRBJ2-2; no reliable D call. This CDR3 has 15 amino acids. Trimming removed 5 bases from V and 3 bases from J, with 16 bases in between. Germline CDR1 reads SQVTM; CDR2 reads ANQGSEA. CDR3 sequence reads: CSVKAPGADTGELFF. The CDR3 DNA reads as TGCAGCGTTAAGGCCCCGGGTGCGGACACCGGGGAGCTGTTTTTT.

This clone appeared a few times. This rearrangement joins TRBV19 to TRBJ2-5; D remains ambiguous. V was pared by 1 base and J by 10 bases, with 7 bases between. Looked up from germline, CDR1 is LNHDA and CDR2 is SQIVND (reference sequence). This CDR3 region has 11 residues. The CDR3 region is CASSIAAFQYF. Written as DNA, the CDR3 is TGTGCCAGTAGTATAGCGGCCTTCCAGTACTTC.

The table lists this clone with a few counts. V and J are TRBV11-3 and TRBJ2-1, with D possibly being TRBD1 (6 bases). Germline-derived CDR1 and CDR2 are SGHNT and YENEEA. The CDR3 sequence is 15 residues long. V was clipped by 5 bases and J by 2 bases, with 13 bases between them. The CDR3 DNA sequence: TGTGCCAGCAGCCGCTACAGGGCAACCTACAATGAGCAGTTCTTC. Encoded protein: CASSRYRATYNEQFF.